The entry below gives a single T cell receptor beta chain sequence along with its context. Antigen specificity is unknown. The protocol was immunoSEQ multiplex PCR, while the TCRdb copy is restricted to in-frame clones and leaves out a portion. The sample includes around 80,000 clones, under 95% seen only once; the top ten take approximately 25%. This sample is drawn from a study of brain T cells in children with intractable seizures. Study-level findings and limits: Patients' HCMV serostatus was unknown; virus specificity rests on CDR3 similarity alone.

Sequencing was limited to surgery cases with top T cell transcript signatures in brain tissue. Pre-surgery treatment included at least one anti-epileptic drug. The CDR3 spans 16 residues. Germline assignment: CDR1 SGHRS and CDR2 YFSETQ. Trimming took 4 bases from V and 5 from J, leaving 21 bases between them. The specimen was peripheral blood, collected at surgery. The TCR originated in a girl aged 2-9 years with Rasmussen encephalitis and intractable seizures. The chain employs TRBV5-1 and TRBJ2-5; D is perhaps TRBD1 (6 bases). The CDR3 region is CASSDQVGTKAETQYF. In DNA form, the CDR3 reads TGCGCCAGCAGCGACCAGGTCGGGACAAAAGCGGAGACCCAGTACTTC.